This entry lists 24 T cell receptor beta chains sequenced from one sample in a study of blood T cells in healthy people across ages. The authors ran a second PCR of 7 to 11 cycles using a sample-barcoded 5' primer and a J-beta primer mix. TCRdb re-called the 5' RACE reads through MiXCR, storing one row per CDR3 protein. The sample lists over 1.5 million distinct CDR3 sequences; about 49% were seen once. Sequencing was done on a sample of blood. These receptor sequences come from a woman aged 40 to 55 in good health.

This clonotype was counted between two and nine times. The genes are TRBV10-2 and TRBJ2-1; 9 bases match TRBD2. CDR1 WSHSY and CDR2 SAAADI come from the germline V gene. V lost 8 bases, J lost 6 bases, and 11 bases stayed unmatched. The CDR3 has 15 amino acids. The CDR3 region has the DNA TGCGCCAGCGGGAGACTAGCGGCCCCGGGCAATGAGCAGTTCTTC. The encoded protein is CASGRLAAPGNEQFF.

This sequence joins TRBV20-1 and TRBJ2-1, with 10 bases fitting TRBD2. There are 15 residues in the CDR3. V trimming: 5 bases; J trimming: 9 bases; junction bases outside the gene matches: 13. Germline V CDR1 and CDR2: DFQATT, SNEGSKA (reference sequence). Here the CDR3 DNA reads TGCAGTGCTCTGAACTGGAGGACTAGCGGATTTGAGCAGTTCTTC. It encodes CSALNWRTSGFEQFF.

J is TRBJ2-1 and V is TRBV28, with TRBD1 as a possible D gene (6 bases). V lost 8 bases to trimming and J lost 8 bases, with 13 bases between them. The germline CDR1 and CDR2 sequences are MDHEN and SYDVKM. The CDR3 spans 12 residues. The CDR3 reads CASESSGDEQFF. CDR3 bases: TGTGCCAGCGAGAGTTCAGGGGATGAGCAGTTCTTC.

Here the CDR3 DNA reads TGTGCCAGCAGCTCCGGGGGGCATAGCAATCAGCCCCAGCATTTT. The encoded protein is CASSSGGHSNQPQHF. This chain uses TRBV7-8 with TRBJ1-5; possible D gene TRBD1, 6 bases. Germline lookup yields CDR1 SGHVS and CDR2 FQNEAQ. CDR3 length: 15 amino acids. V lost 4 bases, J lost 0 bases, and 10 bases lay in between. Together with reference TRBV7-8 and TRBJ1-5, the CDR3 gives the full variable domain: GAGVSQSPRYKVAKRGQDVALRCDPISGHVSLFWYQQALGQGPEFLTYFQNEAQLDKSGLPSDRFFAERPEGSVSTLKIQRTQQEDSAVYLCASSSGGHSNQPQHFGDGTRLSIL.

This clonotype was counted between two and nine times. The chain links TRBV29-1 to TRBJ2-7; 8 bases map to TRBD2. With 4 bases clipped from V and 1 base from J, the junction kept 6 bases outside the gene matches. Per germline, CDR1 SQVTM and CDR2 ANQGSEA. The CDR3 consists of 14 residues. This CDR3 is CSVGSGGVSYEQYF. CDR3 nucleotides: TGCAGCGTTGGGAGCGGGGGCGTTTCCTACGAGCAGTACTTC.

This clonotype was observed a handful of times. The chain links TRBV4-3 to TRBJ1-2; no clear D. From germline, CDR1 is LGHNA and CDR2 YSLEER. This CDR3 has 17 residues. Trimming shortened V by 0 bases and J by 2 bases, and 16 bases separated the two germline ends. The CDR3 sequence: CASSQDSSGSTNYGYTF. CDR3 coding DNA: TGCGCCAGCAGCCAAGATTCGTCGGGGAGTACAAACTATGGCTACACCTTC.

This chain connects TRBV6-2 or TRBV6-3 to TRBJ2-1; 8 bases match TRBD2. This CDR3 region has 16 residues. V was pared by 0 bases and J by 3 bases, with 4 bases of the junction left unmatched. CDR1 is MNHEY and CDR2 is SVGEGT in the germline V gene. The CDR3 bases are TGTGCCAGCAGTTACTCGACGGGGGGGCTCTACAATGAGCAGTTCTTC. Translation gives CASSYSTGGLYNEQFF.

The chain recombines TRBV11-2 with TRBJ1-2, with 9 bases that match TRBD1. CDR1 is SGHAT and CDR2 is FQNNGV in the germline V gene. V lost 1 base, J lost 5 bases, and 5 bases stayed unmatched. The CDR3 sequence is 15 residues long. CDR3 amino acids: CASSLGTGEFYGYTF. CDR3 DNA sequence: TGTGCCAGCAGCTTAGGGACAGGGGAATTTTATGGCTACACCTTC.

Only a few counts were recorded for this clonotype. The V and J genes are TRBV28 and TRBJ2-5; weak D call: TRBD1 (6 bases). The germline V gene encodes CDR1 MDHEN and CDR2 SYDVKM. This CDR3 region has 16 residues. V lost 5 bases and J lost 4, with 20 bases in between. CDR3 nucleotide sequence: TGTGCCAGCAGTGGGCGCCGAGGGGGTAGCAGAGAGACCCAGTACTTC. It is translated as CASSGRRGGSRETQYF.

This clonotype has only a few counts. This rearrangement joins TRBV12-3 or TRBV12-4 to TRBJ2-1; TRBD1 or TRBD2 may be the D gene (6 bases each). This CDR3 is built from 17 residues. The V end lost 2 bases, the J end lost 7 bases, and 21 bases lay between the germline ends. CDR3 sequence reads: CASSLSVGAEGGNEQFF. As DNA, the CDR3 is TGTGCCAGCAGTTTATCGGTTGGAGCGGAGGGGGGTAATGAGCAGTTCTTC.

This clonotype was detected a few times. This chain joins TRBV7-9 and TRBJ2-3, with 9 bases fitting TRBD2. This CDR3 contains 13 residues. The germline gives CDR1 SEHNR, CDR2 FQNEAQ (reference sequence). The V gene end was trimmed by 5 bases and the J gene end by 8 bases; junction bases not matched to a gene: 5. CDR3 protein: CASSPSGVGTQYF. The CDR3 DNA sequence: TGTGCCAGCAGCCCTAGCGGGGTCGGTACGCAGTATTTT.

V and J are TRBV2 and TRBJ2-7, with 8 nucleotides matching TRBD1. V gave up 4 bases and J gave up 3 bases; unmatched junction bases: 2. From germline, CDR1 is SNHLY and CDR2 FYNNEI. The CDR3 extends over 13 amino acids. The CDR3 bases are TGTGCCAGCAGTGGGGACAGGCGCTACGAGCAGTACTTC. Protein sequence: CASSGDRRYEQYF.

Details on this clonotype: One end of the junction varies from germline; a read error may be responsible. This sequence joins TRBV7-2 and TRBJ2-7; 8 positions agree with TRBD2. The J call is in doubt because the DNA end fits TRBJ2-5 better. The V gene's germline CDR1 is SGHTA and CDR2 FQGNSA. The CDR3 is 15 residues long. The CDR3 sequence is CASSFIGGGGETQYF. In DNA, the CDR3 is TGTGCAAGCAGCTTTATCGGGGGGGGCGGAGAGACCCAGTACTTC.

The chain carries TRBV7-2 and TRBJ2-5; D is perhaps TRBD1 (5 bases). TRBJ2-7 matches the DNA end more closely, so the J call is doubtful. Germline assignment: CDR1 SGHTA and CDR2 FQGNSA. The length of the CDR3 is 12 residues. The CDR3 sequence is CASSAGRNEQYF. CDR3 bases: TGTGCCAGCAGCGCAGGGCGGAACGAGCAGTACTTC.

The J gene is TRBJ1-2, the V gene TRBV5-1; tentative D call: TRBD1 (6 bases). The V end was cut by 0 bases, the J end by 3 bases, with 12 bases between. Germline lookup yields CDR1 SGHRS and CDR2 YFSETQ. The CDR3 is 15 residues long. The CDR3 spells CASSLAGGRDYGYTF. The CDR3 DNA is TGCGCCAGCAGCTTGGCCGGGGGGCGCGACTATGGCTACACCTTC.

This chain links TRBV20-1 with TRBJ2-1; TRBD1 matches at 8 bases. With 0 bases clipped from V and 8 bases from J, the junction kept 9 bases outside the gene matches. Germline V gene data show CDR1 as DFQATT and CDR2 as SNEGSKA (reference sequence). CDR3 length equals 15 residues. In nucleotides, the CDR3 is TGCAGTGCTAGAGATGGGCAGGGGGCTTTCTATGAGCAGTTCTTC. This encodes CSARDGQGAFYEQFF.

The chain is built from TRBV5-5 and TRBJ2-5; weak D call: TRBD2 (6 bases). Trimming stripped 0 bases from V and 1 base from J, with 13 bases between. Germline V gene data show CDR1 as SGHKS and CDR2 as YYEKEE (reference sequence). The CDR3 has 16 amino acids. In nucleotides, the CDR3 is TGTGCCAGCAGCTTGGAATATGGGGGGAGCCAAGAGACCCAGTACTTC. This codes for CASSLEYGGSQETQYF.

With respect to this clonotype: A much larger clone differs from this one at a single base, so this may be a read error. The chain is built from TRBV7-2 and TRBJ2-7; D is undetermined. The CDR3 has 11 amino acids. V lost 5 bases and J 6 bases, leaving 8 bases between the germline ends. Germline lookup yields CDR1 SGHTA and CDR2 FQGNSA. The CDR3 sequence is CASSVTCEQYF. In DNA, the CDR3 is TGTGCCAGCAGCGTAACCTGCGAGCAGTACTTC. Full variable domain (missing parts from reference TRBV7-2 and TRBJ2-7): GAGVSQSPSNKVTEKGKDVELRCDPISGHTALYWYRQSLGQGLEFLIYFQGNSAPDKSGLPSDRFSAERTGGSVSTLTIQRTQQEDSAVYLCASSVTCEQYFGPGTRLTVT.

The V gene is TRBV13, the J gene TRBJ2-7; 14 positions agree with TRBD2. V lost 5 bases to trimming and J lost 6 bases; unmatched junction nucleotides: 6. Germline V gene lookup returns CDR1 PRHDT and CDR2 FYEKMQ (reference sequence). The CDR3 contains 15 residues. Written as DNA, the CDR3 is TGTGCCAGCAGCCGTAGGACTAGCGGGGGGACCGAGCAGTACTTC. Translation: CASSRRTSGGTEQYF. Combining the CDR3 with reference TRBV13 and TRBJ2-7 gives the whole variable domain AAGVIQSPRHLIKEKRETATLKCYPIPRHDTVYWYQQGPGQDPQFLISFYEKMQSDKGSIPDRFSAQQFSDYHSELNMSSLELGDSALYFCASSRRTSGGTEQYFGPGTRLTVT.

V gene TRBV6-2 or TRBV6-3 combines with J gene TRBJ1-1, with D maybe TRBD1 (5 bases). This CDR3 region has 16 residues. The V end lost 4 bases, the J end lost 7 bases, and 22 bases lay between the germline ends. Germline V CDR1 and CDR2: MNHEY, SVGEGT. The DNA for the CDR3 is TGTGCCAGCAGTTTACAACAGACAGTCAGTGTCAGTGAAGCTTTCTTT. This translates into CASSLQQTVSVSEAFF.

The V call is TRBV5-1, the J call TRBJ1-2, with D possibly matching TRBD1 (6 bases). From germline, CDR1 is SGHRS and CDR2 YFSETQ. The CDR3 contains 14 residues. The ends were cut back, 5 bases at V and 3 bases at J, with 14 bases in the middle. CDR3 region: CASRGQGQDYGYTF. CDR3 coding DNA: TGCGCCAGCAGAGGGCAGGGGCAGGACTATGGCTACACCTTC. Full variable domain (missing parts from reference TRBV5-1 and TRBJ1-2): KAGVTQTPRYLIKTRGQQVTLSCSPISGHRSVSWYQQTPGQGLQFLFEYFSETQRNKGNFPGRFSGRQFSNSRSEMNVSTLELGDSALYLCASRGQGQDYGYTFGSGTRLTVV.

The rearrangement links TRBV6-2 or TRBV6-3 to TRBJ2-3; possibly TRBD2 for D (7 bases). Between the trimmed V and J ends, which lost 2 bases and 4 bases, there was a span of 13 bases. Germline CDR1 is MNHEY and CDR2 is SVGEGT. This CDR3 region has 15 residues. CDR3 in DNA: TGTGCCAGCAGTTACCGCGGGGGCCTCCCAGATACGCAGTATTTT. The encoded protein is CASSYRGGLPDTQYF.

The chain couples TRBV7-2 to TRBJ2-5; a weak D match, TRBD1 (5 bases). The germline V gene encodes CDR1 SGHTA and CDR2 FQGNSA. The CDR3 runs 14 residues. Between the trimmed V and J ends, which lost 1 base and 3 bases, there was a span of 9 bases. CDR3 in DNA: TGTGCCAGCAGCTTAGACAGGCGGAAAGAGACCCAGTACTTC. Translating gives CASSLDRRKETQYF.

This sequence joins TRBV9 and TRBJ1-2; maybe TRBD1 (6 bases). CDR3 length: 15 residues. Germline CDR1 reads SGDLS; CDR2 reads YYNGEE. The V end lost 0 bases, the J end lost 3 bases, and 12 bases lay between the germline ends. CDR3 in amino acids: CASSVGVGADYGYTF. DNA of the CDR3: TGTGCCAGCAGCGTAGGGGTGGGGGCGGACTATGGCTACACCTTC.